This T cell receptor (beta chain) was sequenced during a study of T cell changes during pregnancy in multiple sclerosis (dated by TCRdb to about 2019). Regarding the study in general: Changes in the T cell repertoire over the course of pregnancy were examined in this study in women with multiple sclerosis.

The library was made by the immunoSEQ multiplex PCR assay. TCRdb provides this immuneACCESS table in a form limited to in-frame rearrangements. Some clones are lacking; in checked studies, under half of them reflect an unresolved V gene, and why the rest are absent is not known. The sample table holds 30,000 or so clones, of which around 88% were seen once. Less than 0.9% of the sample lies in the top ten. Notes on this clone: Its antigen has not been determined. Nothing much larger sits one base from this clone, and base qualities are not available.

The CDR3 runs 13 residues from the cysteine to the phenylalanine. CDR3 DNA only is kept here, 39 bases in frame from base 1. As encoded in the germline V gene (reference sequence), CDR1 is GTSNPN while CDR2 is SVGIG. V gives up 0 bases and J gives up 2 bases, and the segment between their germline ends measures 7 bases. Rearrangement joined TRBV30 to TRBJ1-1; no D gene is confidently identified. This clonotype originated in a female donor in good health, enrolled as a control in a pregnancy study. This specimen consisted of CD4+ T cells from peripheral blood mononuclear cells, obtained in the first trimester of pregnancy. The encoded CDR3 is CAWSVGGNTEAFF. At the DNA level, the sequence is TGTGCCTGGAGTGTTGGCGGAAACACTGAAGCTTTCTTT.